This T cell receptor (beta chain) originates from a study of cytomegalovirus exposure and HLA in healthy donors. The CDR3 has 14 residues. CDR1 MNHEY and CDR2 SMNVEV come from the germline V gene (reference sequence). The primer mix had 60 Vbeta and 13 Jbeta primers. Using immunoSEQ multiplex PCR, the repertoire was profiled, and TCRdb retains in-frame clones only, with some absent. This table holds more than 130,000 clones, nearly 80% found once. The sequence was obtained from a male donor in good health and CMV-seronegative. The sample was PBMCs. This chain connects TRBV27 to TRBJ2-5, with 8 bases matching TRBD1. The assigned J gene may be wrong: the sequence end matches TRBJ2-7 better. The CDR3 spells CASSLAGQGYEQYF. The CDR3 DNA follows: TGTGCCAGCAGTTTGGCTGGACAGGGCTACGAGCAGTACTTC.